Listed below are T cell receptor beta chains from one sample, sequenced in a study of cytomegalovirus exposure and HLA in healthy donors. Assay: immunoSEQ multiplex PCR; the TCRdb copy retains only in-frame clones and omits some. The top ten clones hold roughly 9.2% of a sample with roughly 100,000 clones, 60% to 85% of them seen once. Sequencing was carried out using PBMCs. The receptor set was obtained from a woman in her thirties or forties in good health and CMV-seropositive. CDR3s include the opening cysteine and the closing phenylalanine or tryptophan. A D gene is named only where the DNA matches it firmly. Some rows have no size entry. The others give once, few or many, or a class for an expanded clone.

-	TRBV9	TRBD1	TRBJ2-2	TGTGCCAGCAGCGTGTCGTCCAGGGGGCCCGGGGAGCTGTTTTTT	CASSVSSRGPGELFF
-	TRBV5-6	TRBD2	TRBJ2-7	TGTGCCAGCAGCCGCGGGCTAGCGGGAGGCTCCTACGAGCAGTACTTC	CASSRGLAGGSYEQYF
-	TRBV27	TRBD2	TRBJ2-7	TGTGCCAGCAGTTGGGGGACCGGGACTAGCCCATACGAGCAGTACTTC	CASSWGTGTSPYEQYF
-	TRBV5-1	TRBD2	TRBJ2-7	TGCGCCAGCTGGACCGGGACTAACTCCTACGAGCAGTACTTC	CASWTGTNSYEQYF
few	TRBV14	-	TRBJ2-7	TGTGCCAGCAGCCAAGTAACTAGAAGAGGACTAACAAACGAGCAGTACTTC	CASSQVTRRGLTNEQYF
few	TRBV7-9	-	TRBJ1-1	TGTGCCAGCAGCACACCGCATGGGAACACTGAAGCTTTCTTT	CASSTPHGNTEAFF
-	TRBV28	TRBD1	TRBJ1-6	TGTGCCAGCAGTTTACCCACGACAGGGGCCTCCCATAATTCACCCCCCCACTTT	CASSLPTTGASHNSPPHF
few	TRBV18	-	TRBJ1-5	TGTGCCAGCTCACCAGATAAAACAGGGTGGAATCAGCCCCAGCATTTT	CASSPDKTGWNQPQHF
-	TRBV4-3	-	TRBJ2-1	TGCGCCAGCAGCCAAGATCTAGCCCAGTTCCACAATGAGCAGTTCTTC	CASSQDLAQFHNEQFF
-	TRBV28	-	TRBJ2-3	TGTGCCAGCAGTTTCCTCCTCTTGGCGGAGGGAAGCACAGATACGCAGTATTTT	CASSFLLLAEGSTDTQYF
-	TRBV27	-	TRBJ2-1	TGTGCCAGCAGTTCGTCGTTATCAGAACAGTGGCAGTTCTTC	CASSSSLSEQWQFF
-	TRBV10-3	TRBD2	TRBJ2-3	TGTGCCATCAAAGCGGGAACTAGCACAGATACGCAGTATTTT	CAIKAGTSTDTQYF
-	TRBV7-9	-	TRBJ2-5	TGTGCCAGCAGCTTAGATGACGGGAGTGAGACCCAGTACTTC	CASSLDDGSETQYF
-	TRBV29-1	-	TRBJ1-2	TGCAGCGTTTATACAGGGTTCTTTGAAGGCTACACCTTC	CSVYTGFFEGYTF
-	TRBV11-2	TRBD2	TRBJ2-1	TGTGCCAGCAGCCGGACTAGCGGGAGTATGTCCTACAATGAGCAGTTCTTC	CASSRTSGSMSYNEQFF
few	TRBV15	-	TRBJ2-5	TGTGCCACTGCTCCGGGGGTATGGGAGACCCAGTACTTC	CATAPGVWETQYF
-	TRBV28	TRBD1	TRBJ2-7	TGTGCCAGCAGTTTCCTAGACAGGGACAAAACCTACGAGCAGTACTTC	CASSFLDRDKTYEQYF
-	TRBV6-5	-	TRBJ1-5	TGTGCCAGCAGTGCGCGATACAATCAGCCCCAGCATTTT	CASSARYNQPQHF
-	TRBV14	TRBD1	TRBJ2-1	TGTGCCAGCAGCCTACGTACAGGGGGTGTTCGGTATGAGCAGTTCTTC	CASSLRTGGVRYEQFF
-	TRBV5-4	TRBD1	TRBJ1-6	TGTGCCAGCAGCATAACAGGGGGCTCGAGTTCACCCCTCCACTTT	CASSITGGSSSPLHF
-	TRBV4-1	TRBD2	TRBJ2-3	TGCGCCAGCAGCCAGGTGGAACCCCGACTAGCGGGGGGAGGGAGGGACACAGATACGCAGTATTTT	CASSQVEPRLAGGGRDTDTQYF
-	TRBV5-1	TRBD2	TRBJ2-3	TGCGCCAGCAGCTTGGAGGGACTAGCGGGGGATACGCAGTATTTT	CASSLEGLAGDTQYF
-	TRBV7-9	TRBD1	TRBJ1-2	TGTGCCAGCAGCCTGGGACAGCCTTATGGCTACACCTTC	CASSLGQPYGYTF
-	TRBV19	-	TRBJ1-1	TGTGCCAGTAGTATATTGGGAGTGGGGTTGAACACTGAAGCTTCCTTT	CASSILGVGLNTEASF
few	TRBV9	TRBD1	TRBJ1-1	TGTGCCAGCAGCGTAGGGGACAGTTCCACTGAAGCTTTCTTT	CASSVGDSSTEAFF